These 6 T cell receptor beta chains share one sample of origin, sequenced in a study of T cells after yellow fever vaccination. One entry per CDR3 protein results from TCRdb running MiXCR on the 5' RACE reads. The table has more than 80,000 distinct CDR3 sequences, about 5.8% seen once; the top ten hold roughly two fifths. The sequencing here drew on CD8+ T cells sorted from PBMCs, taken 10 days after the yellow fever booster vaccination. The receptors were sampled from a man aged 18 to 29 who received the YFV17D yellow fever vaccine.

This clonotype was picked up a small number of times. V and J are TRBV6-1 and TRBJ2-7; tentative D call: TRBD2 (7 bases). V lost 2 bases and J 4 bases, leaving 15 bases between the germline ends. The CDR3 contains 15 residues. Germline V gene sequence: CDR1 MNHNS, CDR2 SASEGT. The CDR3 region is CASSERGGRGYEQYF. The CDR3 DNA reads TGTGCCAGCAGTGAAAGGGGGGGCCGGGGATACGAGCAGTACTTC.

The chain employs TRBV13 and TRBJ2-1; either TRBD1 or TRBD2 may supply D (7 bases each). The CDR3 runs 17 residues. The V gene lost 4 bases and the J gene lost 4 bases, with 20 bases spanning the gap. Germline CDR1 is PRHDT and CDR2 is FYEKMQ (reference sequence). Written as DNA, the CDR3 is TGTGCCAGCAGCTCGCTCCCGACAGGGAGGGAATACAATGAGCAGTTCTTC. Its translation is CASSSLPTGREYNEQFF.

CDR3 DNA: TGTGCCACCAGCGGCAAGGGGTTGGAAGTCTATGGCTACACCTTC. Its protein is CATSGKGLEVYGYTF. This chain uses TRBV15 with TRBJ1-2; TRBD1 might be the D (5 bases). Per germline, CDR1 LNHNV and CDR2 YYDKDF (reference sequence). Deletions cut 5 bases from V and 4 bases from J, with 17 bases between. This CDR3 spans 15 amino acids.

The CDR3 loop is CSASSKTTNVLTF. CDR3 coding DNA: TGCAGTGCTAGTTCGAAGACTACCAACGTCCTGACTTTC. The chain joins TRBV20-1 to TRBJ2-6; possibly TRBD2 for D (5 bases). V was cut by 3 bases and J by 8 bases, with 11 bases left in between. There are 13 residues in the CDR3. The germline V gene encodes CDR1 DFQATT and CDR2 SNEGSKA (reference sequence).

The sample holds a few counts of this clonotype. Since no conserved phenylalanine or tryptophan closes the CDR3, a read error is the likely cause. No DNA is shown, since the ends of the CDR3 on it are uncertain; the CDR3 is the one TCRdb lists. The J gene is TRBJ2-7, the V gene TRBV7-9; the DNA was not compared with TRBD2, the D call given in the table. The CDR3 comprises 12 residues, both ends counted. CDR1 is SEHNR, CDR2 FQNEAQ, per germline (reference sequence). CDR3 loop: CASSLAQGPPFL.

This chain's CDR3 is CASQTGRYF. The CDR3 DNA sequence: TGTGCCAGTCAAACGGGGAGGTACTTC. The chain links TRBV7-2 to TRBJ2-4; D perhaps matches TRBD2 (5 bases). Germline CDR1 is SGHTA and CDR2 is FQGNSA. The V end was cut by 9 bases, the J end by 15 bases, with 12 bases between. The CDR3 sequence is 9 residues long.